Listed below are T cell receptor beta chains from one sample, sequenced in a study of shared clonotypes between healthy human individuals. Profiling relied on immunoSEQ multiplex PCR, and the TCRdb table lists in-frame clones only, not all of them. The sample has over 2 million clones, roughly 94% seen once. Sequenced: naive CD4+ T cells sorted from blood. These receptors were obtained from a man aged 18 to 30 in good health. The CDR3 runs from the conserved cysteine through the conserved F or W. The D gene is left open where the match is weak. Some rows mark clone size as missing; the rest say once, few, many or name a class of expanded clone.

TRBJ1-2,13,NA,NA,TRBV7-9,TGTGCCAGCACCTCACAGATGACTTATGGCTACACCTTC,CASTSQMTYGYTF
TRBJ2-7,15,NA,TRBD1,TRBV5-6,TGTGCCAGCAGCCCACGGGGCAGGGGGTACTACGAGCAGTACTTC,CASSPRGRGYYEQYF
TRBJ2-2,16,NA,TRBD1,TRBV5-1,TGCGCCAGCAGCCGTCGGACAGGGGGAGCCACCGGGGAGCTGTTTTTT,CASSRRTGGATGELFF
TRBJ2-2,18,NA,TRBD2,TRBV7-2,TGTGCCAGCAGCTTAATGGCTAGCGGGAGCCCCGTGGACGGGGAGCTGTTTTTT,CASSLMASGSPVDGELFF
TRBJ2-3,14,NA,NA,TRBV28,TGTGCCAGCAGTTCTCAGGGGCGCTTGGATACGCAGTATTTT,CASSSQGRLDTQYF
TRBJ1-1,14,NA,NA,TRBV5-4,TGTGCCAGCAATAGCGGGACTGGGAACACTGAAGCTTTCTTT,CASNSGTGNTEAFF
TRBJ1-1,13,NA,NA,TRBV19,TGTGCCAGTTCCCAGGTCCTGAACACTGAAGCTTTCTTT,CASSQVLNTEAFF
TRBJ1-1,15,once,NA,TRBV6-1,TGTGCCAGCAGACTGGAGGGCTCGGTGAACACTGAAGCTTTCTTT,CASRLEGSVNTEAFF
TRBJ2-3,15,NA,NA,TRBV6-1,TGTGCCAGCAGTGAATCCCGACAGGCTTCAGATACGCAGTATTTT,CASSESRQASDTQYF
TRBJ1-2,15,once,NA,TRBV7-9,TGTGCCAGCAGCCCCGTTGGGGACGCTAACTATGGCTACACCTTC,CASSPVGDANYGYTF
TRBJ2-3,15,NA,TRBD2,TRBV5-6,TGTGCCAGCAGCCAAAGCGGGAGGGCCCGGGATACGCAGTATTTT,CASSQSGRARDTQYF
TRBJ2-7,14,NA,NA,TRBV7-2,TGTGCCAGCAGCCCTCACTCGACTCCCGTCGAGCAGTACTTC,CASSPHSTPVEQYF
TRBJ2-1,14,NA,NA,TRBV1,TGCACCAGTACCCCTAGCGGGACCTACAATGAGCAGTTCTTC,CTSTPSGTYNEQFF
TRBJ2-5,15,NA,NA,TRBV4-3,TGCGCCAGCAGCCAAGATCCCCGGCTCAAAGAGACCCAGTACTTC,CASSQDPRLKETQYF
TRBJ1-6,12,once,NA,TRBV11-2,TGTGCCAGCAGCTTAGGAGGATCACCCCTCCACTTT,CASSLGGSPLHF
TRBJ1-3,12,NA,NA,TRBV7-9,TGTGCCAGCAGCTGGTTTGGAAACACCATATATTTT,CASSWFGNTIYF
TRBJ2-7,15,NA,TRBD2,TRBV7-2,TGTGCCAGCAGCTTAGCTGGACTAGCGGGGGCCGAGCAGTACTTC,CASSLAGLAGAEQYF
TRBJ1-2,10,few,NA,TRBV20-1,TGCAGTGCTAGAGACTATGGCTACACCTTC,CSARDYGYTF
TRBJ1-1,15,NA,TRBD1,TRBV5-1,TGCGCCAGCAGCTTTAGAGGGGGCCGGGACACTGAAGCTTTCTTT,CASSFRGGRDTEAFF
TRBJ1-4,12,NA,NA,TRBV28,TGTGCCAGCAGTGGTGATGGGGAAAAACTGTTTTTT,CASSGDGEKLFF